These 24 T cell receptor beta chains were all obtained from the same sample, sequenced in a study of cytomegalovirus exposure and HLA in healthy donors (dated by TCRdb to about 2017). Libraries were made using the immunoSEQ multiplex PCR assay. A mixture of 60 forward primers for TCR Vbeta segments and 13 reverse primers for TCR Jbeta segments was used in the multiplex PCR. TCRdb re-hosts the immuneACCESS table, in-frame sequences only. Its copies lack some clones; in the studies checked, an unresolved V gene accounts for under half of them, and the cause for the rest is not known. This sample's table has entries for 130,000 to 150,000 clones. Less than 3% of the sample is in the top ten clones. Sequencing was done on a sample of PBMCs. Every receptor here comes from a man aged 35-49 years in good health and CMV-seronegative.

The chain recombines TRBV7-9 with TRBJ1-4; D is unresolved. The germline V gene has CDR1 SEHNR and CDR2 FQNEAQ (reference sequence). The CDR3 spans 15 residues. Trimming removed 2 bases at V and 4 bases at J, with 11 bases between. This CDR3 reads CASSLMEGSNEKLFF. CDR3 DNA: TGTGCCAGCAGCTTAATGGAAGGGAGTAATGAAAAACTGTTTTTT.

The rearrangement uses TRBV4-3 and TRBJ2-3; D is perhaps TRBD2 (7 bases). V was pared by 5 bases and J by 3 bases, with 12 bases between. Germline V gene lookup returns CDR1 LGHNA and CDR2 YSLEER. The length of the CDR3 is 14 residues. This chain's CDR3 is CASSYREGTDTQYF. CDR3 DNA sequence: TGCGCCAGCAGCTACAGGGAGGGAACAGATACGCAGTATTTT.

The chain recombines TRBV5-1 with TRBJ2-3; TRBD2 matches at 13 bases. Germline loops: CDR1 SGHRS, CDR2 YFSETQ. V was pared by 3 bases and J by 5 bases, with 9 bases of the junction left unmatched. This CDR3 region has 17 residues. For the CDR3, the DNA is TGCGCCAGCAGCTCGGGACTAGCGGGGCCGCCGGTAGATACGCAGTATTTT. The encoded protein is CASSSGLAGPPVDTQYF.

This rearrangement joins TRBV19 to TRBJ2-5; 12 bases match TRBD2. CDR1 is LNHDA and CDR2 is SQIVND in the germline V gene (reference sequence). Trimming took 1 base from V and 6 from J; bases not matched to a gene: 6. This CDR3 region has 16 residues. The CDR3 DNA reads as TGTGCCAGTAGTATAGGGACTAGCGGGGCTCACCAGACCCAGTACTTC. It specifies CASSIGTSGAHQTQYF.

The chain uses TRBV27 and TRBJ2-3; the D is unclear. The CDR3 totals 13 residues. V was cut by 7 bases and J by 2 bases, with 10 bases left in between. The germline V gene has CDR1 MNHEY and CDR2 SMNVEV (reference sequence). In nucleotides, the CDR3 is TGTGCCAGCAAGGAACAGTTCACAGATACGCAGTATTTT. It translates to CASKEQFTDTQYF.

The chain is built from TRBV7-7 and TRBJ2-6; TRBD2 might be the D (5 bases). Per germline, CDR1 SSHAT and CDR2 FNYEAQ (reference sequence). The CDR3 runs to 15 residues. The CDR3 bases are TGTGCGGTGGGTGAGGGTTTTACTGGGGCCAACGTCCTGACTTTC. It yields the protein CAVGEGFTGANVLTF.

The gene calls are TRBV2 and TRBJ2-7, with D tentatively TRBD2 (5 bases). Germline assignment: CDR1 SNHLY and CDR2 FYNNEI. The CDR3 is made up of 11 amino acids. V lost 7 bases, J lost 2 bases, and 6 bases lay in between. The DNA of the CDR3 is TGTGCCAGCACGGGGACCTACGAGCAGTACTTC. Its translation is CASTGTYEQYF.

The V and J genes are TRBV28 and TRBJ2-7, with D unresolved. The CDR3 extends over 12 amino acids. CDR1 and CDR2 (germline): MDHEN, SYDVKM. The germline V and J ends were trimmed by 1 base and 4 bases, with 5 bases remaining between them. CDR3 DNA sequence: TGTGCCAGCAGTTTATCCAGGTACGAGCAGTACTTC. Its translation: CASSLSRYEQYF. Using reference TRBV28 and TRBJ2-7 for the parts outside the CDR3, the full variable domain is DVKVTQSSRYLVKRTGEKVFLECVQDMDHENMFWYRQDPGLGLRLIYFSYDVKMKEKGDIPEGYSVSREKKERFSLILESASTNQTSMYLCASSLSRYEQYFGPGTRLTVT.

The chain's CDR3 is CASSLDGLYGYTF. CDR3 nucleotides: TGTGCCAGCAGCTTAGACGGACTCTATGGCTACACCTTC. This chain joins TRBV7-3 and TRBJ1-2; D gene ambiguous. CDR3 length: 13 residues. Trimming stripped 2 bases from V and 4 bases from J, with 8 bases between. CDR1 is SGHTA and CDR2 is FQGTGA in the germline V gene.

This rearrangement joins TRBV2 to TRBJ1-4, with D perhaps TRBD1 (5 bases). CDR3 length: 16 residues. V dropped 5 bases and J dropped 2 bases, with 15 bases sitting between them. The germline V gene encodes CDR1 SNHLY and CDR2 FYNNEI. CDR3 bases: TGTGCCAGCAGTAGACAGCCGGGTTTCACTAATGAAAAACTGTTTTTT. Residues: CASSRQPGFTNEKLFF.

Regarding this clone: Other DNA sequences of this sample code for an identical CDR3. The chain is built from TRBV5-1 and TRBJ2-2, with a weak D call TRBD2 (5 bases). The CDR3 length is 13 residues. V was shortened by 7 bases and J by 3 bases, with 10 bases between the two germline ends. Germline V lookup: CDR1 SGHRS, CDR2 YFSETQ. DNA of the CDR3: TGCGCCAGCCTTCCAGCGGACACCGGGGAGCTGTTTTTT. Translated: CASLPADTGELFF.

The V gene is TRBV6-6, the J gene TRBJ2-3; TRBD2 matches 7 bases. Germline CDR1 and CDR2: MNHNY and SVGAGI (reference sequence). After removal of 7 bases from V and 3 bases from J, the junction contained 4 bases not matched to a gene. CDR3 size: 13 residues. Here the CDR3 reads CASTNGGTDTQYF. CDR3 DNA sequence: TGTGCCAGCACCAACGGGGGGACAGATACGCAGTATTTT.

This chain joins TRBV19 and TRBJ1-1, with 8 bases aligning to TRBD1. The V and J ends lost 8 bases and 7 bases, in that order; junction bases with no gene match: 0. The CDR3 length is 10 residues. Per germline, CDR1 LNHDA and CDR2 SQIVND (reference sequence). The CDR3, as DNA: TGTGCCAGTGGACAGGGTGAAGCTTTCTTT. This sequence encodes CASGQGEAFF.

The chain has TRBV5-5 and TRBJ2-7, with TRBD1 matching over 8 bases. Trimming took 4 bases from V and 5 from J; bases not matched to a gene: 5. Germline lookup yields CDR1 SGHKS and CDR2 YYEKEE (reference sequence). CDR3 size: 13 residues. Here the CDR3 DNA reads TGTGCCAGCAGCCCACCGGACAGGGACGAGCAGTACTTC. Residues: CASSPPDRDEQYF.

The V gene is TRBV9, the J gene TRBJ1-6, with 9 bases that match TRBD1. Germline V lookup: CDR1 SGDLS, CDR2 YYNGEE. The V gene end was trimmed by 3 bases and the J gene end by 7 bases; junction bases not matched to a gene: 5. This CDR3 contains 15 residues. DNA for the CDR3: TGTGCCAGCAGCGGGGCCGGGACAGGGAATTCACCCCTCCACTTT. As protein: CASSGAGTGNSPLHF.

The V call is TRBV5-8, the J call TRBJ2-5; 9 bases align to TRBD1. The germline CDR1 and CDR2 sequences are SGHTS and YDEGEE. Trimming took 2 bases from V and 0 from J; bases not matched to a gene: 2. There are 15 residues in the CDR3. The CDR3, as DNA: TGTGCCAGCAGCTTCGGACAGGGGCACCAAGAGACCCAGTACTTC. Its translation: CASSFGQGHQETQYF.

This chain joins TRBV11-2 and TRBJ1-4; tentative D call: TRBD1 (6 bases). Germline V gene data show CDR1 as SGHAT and CDR2 as FQNNGV. The length of the CDR3 is 15 residues. Trimming took off 5 bases at V and 8 bases at J, with 18 bases between the two ends. CDR3 sequence reads: CASSPRGGTAEKLFF. CDR3 nucleotide sequence: TGTGCCAGCAGCCCTAGGGGGGGGACCGCCGAAAAACTGTTTTTT. The full variable domain, completed using reference TRBV11-2 and TRBJ1-4, is EAGVAQSPRYKIIEKRQSVAFWCNPISGHATLYWYQQILGQGPKLLIQFQNNGVVDDSQLPKDRFSAERLKGVDSTLKIQPAKLEDSAVYLCASSPRGGTAEKLFFGSGTQLSVL.

The chain uses TRBV19 and TRBJ1-2; 7 nucleotides match TRBD1. Unmatched junction bases numbered 7, after V lost 3 bases and J lost 3 bases. In germline, CDR1 is LNHDA, CDR2 SQIVND (reference sequence). The CDR3 totals 15 residues. The CDR3 DNA is TGTGCCAGTAGTATCCCAGGACAGGCTTACTATGGCTACACCTTC. Translated: CASSIPGQAYYGYTF.

Points on this clone: A read error may produce the germline difference seen at one junction end. V usage is TRBV11-2 and J usage is TRBJ2-1, with 8 positions matching TRBD2. The CDR3 is made up of 15 amino acids. Germline assignment: CDR1 SGHAT and CDR2 FQNNGV. The chain's CDR3 is CASSQYQRGYNGQFF. The CDR3 DNA is TGTGCCAGCAGCCAATACCAGCGGGGGTACAATGGGCAGTTCTTC. Complete variable domain (other parts from reference TRBV11-2 and TRBJ2-1): EAGVAQSPRYKIIEKRQSVAFWCNPISGHATLYWYQQILGQGPKLLIQFQNNGVVDDSQLPKDRFSAERLKGVDSTLKIQPAKLEDSAVYLCASSQYQRGYNGQFFGPGTRLTVL.

V is TRBV7-2 and J is TRBJ2-7, with D possibly matching TRBD2 (6 bases). The germline V and J ends were trimmed by 2 bases and 2 bases, with 13 bases remaining between them. The CDR3 is 15 amino acids. Germline V CDR1 and CDR2: SGHTA, FQGNSA. CDR3 sequence reads: CASSLSGGLTYEQYF. The CDR3 DNA reads TGTGCCAGCAGCTTATCCGGGGGTCTCACCTACGAGCAGTACTTC.

As regards this clone: Other DNA sequences from this sample encode an identical CDR3 as well. The chain employs TRBV10-3 and TRBJ1-1, with D perhaps matching TRBD1 (5 bases). CDR3 length equals 14 residues. V lost 0 bases, J lost 0 bases, and 5 bases lay in between. CDR1 and CDR2 from the germline V gene are ENHRY and SYGVKD. CDR3: CAISESGVNTEAFF. The CDR3 coding sequence is TGTGCCATCAGTGAGTCAGGGGTGAACACTGAAGCTTTCTTT.

The chain employs TRBV6-1 and TRBJ2-1, with 10 positions matching TRBD2. V shed 3 bases, J shed 3 bases, and the junction held 5 bases outside the gene matches. The CDR3 loop spans 16 amino acids. Per the germline V gene, CDR1 is MNHNS and CDR2 is SASEGT. CDR3 protein: CASSEVAGGSYNEQFF. The CDR3 region has the DNA TGTGCCAGCAGTGAGGTAGCGGGGGGAAGCTACAATGAGCAGTTCTTC.

CDR3 DNA: TGTGCCAGCAGCTTGGTACAGGACGGGGAGACCCAGTACTTC. Translated, it gives CASSLVQDGETQYF. The chain recombines TRBV5-6 with TRBJ2-5, with D possibly TRBD1 on 5 matching bases. Trimming took 0 bases from V and 5 from J, leaving 11 bases between them. The germline V gene has CDR1 SGHDT and CDR2 YYEEEE. The CDR3 has 14 residues.

J is TRBJ2-2 and V is TRBV5-1; 10 bases map to TRBD2. V shed 2 bases, J shed 3 bases, and the junction held 4 bases outside the gene matches. CDR3 length equals 16 residues. The germline V gene encodes CDR1 SGHRS and CDR2 YFSETQ. Written as DNA, the CDR3 is TGCGCCAGCAGCTTAATGCTAGCGGGGGACACCGGGGAGCTGTTTTTT. It codes for CASSLMLAGDTGELFF.